The subject of this entry is one T cell receptor beta chain. The antigen is unknown. Researchers took RNA transcripts and amplified TCR beta CDR3 regions from them. The library came from an HTBI-primed first-round RT-PCR and a second-round multiplex PCR. From the multiplex PCR reads, TCRdb called clonotypes with MiXCR, one entry per CDR3 protein. The sample records some 1.1 million distinct CDR3 sequences, less than 45% being singletons. V was pared by 4 bases and J by 5 bases, with 18 bases between. The germline V gene has CDR1 KGHSY and CDR2 FQNENV. The CDR3 is 17 residues long. This sample was taken from a study of Graves' ophthalmopathy and Graves' hyperthyroidism. Broader study findings: The model predicted ophthalmopathy progression with 70.59% sensitivity and around 72% specificity.

This TCR came from an adult man with Graves' hyperthyroidism. The V gene is TRBV16, the J gene TRBJ1-6; D is unresolved. Sequenced material: peripheral blood or thyroid tissue (not recorded which). Here the CDR3 DNA reads TGTGCCAGCAGCCTCACTGCTTTCACCGGGAATAATTCACCCCTCCACTTT. It encodes CASSLTAFTGNNSPLHF.